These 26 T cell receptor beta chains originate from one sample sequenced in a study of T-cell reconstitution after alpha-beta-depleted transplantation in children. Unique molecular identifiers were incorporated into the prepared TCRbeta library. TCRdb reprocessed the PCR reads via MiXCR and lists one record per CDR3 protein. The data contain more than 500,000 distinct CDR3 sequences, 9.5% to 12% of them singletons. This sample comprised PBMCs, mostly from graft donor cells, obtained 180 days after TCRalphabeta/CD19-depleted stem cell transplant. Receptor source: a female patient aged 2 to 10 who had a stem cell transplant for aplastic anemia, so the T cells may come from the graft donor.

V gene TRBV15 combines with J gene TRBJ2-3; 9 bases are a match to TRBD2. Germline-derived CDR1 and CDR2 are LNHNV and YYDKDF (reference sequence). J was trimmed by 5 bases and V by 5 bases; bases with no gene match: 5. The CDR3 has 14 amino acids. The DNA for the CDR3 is TGTGCCACCAGCCGAAAGCGGGAGGTAGATACGCAGTATTTT. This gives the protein CATSRKREVDTQYF. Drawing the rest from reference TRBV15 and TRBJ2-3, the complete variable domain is DAMVIQNPRYQVTQFGKPVTLSCSQTLNHNVMYWYQQKSSQAPKLLFHYYDKDFNNEADTPDNFQSRRPNTSFCFLDIRSPGLGDTAMYLCATSRKREVDTQYFGPGTRLTVL.

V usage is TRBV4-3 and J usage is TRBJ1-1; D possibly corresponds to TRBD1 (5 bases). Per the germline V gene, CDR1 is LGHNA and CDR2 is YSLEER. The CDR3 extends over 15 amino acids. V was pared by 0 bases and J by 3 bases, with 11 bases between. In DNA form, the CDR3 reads TGCGCCAGCAGCCAAGATTTACGGGACCACACTGAAGCTTTCTTT. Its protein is CASSQDLRDHTEAFF.

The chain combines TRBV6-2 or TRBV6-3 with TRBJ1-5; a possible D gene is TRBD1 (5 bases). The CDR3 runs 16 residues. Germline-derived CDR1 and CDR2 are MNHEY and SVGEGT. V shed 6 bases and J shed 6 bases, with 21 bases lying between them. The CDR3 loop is CASSRDWGLAGQPQHF. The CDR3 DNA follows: TGTGCCAGCAGCCGCGACTGGGGACTAGCAGGTCAGCCCCAGCATTTT.

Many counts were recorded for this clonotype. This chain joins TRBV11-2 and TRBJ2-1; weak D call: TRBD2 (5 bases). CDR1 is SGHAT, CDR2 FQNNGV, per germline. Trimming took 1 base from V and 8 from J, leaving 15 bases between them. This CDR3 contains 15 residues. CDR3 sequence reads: CASSLGAGAGDEQFF. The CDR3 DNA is TGTGCCAGCAGCTTAGGGGCGGGCGCGGGCGATGAGCAGTTCTTC.

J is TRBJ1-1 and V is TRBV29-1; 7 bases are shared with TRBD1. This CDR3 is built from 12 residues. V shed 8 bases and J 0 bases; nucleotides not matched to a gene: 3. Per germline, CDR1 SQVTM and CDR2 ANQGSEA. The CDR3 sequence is CSSDRVNTEAFF. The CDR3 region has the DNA TGCAGCTCTGACAGGGTGAACACTGAAGCTTTCTTT.

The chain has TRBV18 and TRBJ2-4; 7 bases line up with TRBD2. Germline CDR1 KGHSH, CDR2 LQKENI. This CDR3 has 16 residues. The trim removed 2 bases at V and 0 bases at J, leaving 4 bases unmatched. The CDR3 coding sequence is TGTGCCAGCTCACCAACTCGGGGGGAAGCCAAAAACATTCAGTACTTC. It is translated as CASSPTRGEAKNIQYF.

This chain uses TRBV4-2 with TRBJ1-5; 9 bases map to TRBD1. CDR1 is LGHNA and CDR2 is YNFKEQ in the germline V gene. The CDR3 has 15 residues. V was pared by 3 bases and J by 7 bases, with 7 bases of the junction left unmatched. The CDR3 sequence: CASSQRDRAGQPQHF. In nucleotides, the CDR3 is TGTGCCAGCAGCCAGCGGGACAGGGCAGGCCAGCCCCAGCATTTT.

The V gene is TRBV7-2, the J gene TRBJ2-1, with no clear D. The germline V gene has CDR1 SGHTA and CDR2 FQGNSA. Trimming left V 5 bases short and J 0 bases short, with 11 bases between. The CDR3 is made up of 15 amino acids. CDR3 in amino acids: CASSMTRSSYNEQFF. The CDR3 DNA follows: TGTGCCAGCAGCATGACAAGGAGCTCCTACAATGAGCAGTTCTTC.

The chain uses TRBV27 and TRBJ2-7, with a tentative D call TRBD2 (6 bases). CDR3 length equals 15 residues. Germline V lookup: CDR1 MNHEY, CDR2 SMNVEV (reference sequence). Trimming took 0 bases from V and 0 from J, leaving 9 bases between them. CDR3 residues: CASSLSFGGSYEQYF. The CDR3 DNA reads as TGTGCCAGCAGTTTATCGTTCGGGGGCTCCTACGAGCAGTACTTC.

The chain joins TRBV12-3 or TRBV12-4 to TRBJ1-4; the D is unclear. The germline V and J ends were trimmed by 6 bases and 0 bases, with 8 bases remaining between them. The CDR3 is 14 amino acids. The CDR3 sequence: CASRVFATNEKLFF. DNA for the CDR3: TGTGCCAGCAGGGTATTTGCAACTAATGAAAAACTGTTTTTT.

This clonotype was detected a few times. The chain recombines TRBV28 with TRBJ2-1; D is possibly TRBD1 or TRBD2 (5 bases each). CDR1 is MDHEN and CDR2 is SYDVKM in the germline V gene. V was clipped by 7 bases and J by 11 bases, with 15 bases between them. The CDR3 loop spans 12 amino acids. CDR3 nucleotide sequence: TGTGCCAGCACGCCCTCAGAGGGGAAGCAGTTCTTC. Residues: CASTPSEGKQFF.

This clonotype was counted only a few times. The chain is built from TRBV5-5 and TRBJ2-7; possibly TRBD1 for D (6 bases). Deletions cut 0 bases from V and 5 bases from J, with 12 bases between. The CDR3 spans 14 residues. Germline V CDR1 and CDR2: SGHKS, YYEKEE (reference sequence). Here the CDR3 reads CASSLEQGTHEQYV. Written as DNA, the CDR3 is TGTGCCAGCAGCTTGGAACAGGGAACCCACGAGCAGTACGTC.

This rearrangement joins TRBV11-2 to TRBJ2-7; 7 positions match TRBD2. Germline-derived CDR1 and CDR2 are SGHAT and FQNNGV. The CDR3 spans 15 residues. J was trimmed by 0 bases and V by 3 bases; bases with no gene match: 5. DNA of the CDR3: TGTGCCAGCAGCTTGGGAGGGAGGACCTCCTACGAGCAGTACGTC. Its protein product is CASSLGGRTSYEQYV.

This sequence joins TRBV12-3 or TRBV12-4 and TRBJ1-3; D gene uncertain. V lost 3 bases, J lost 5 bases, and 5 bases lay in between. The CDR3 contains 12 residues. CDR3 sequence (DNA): TGTGCCAGCAGTTTTGACAGAAACACCATATATTTT. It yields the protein CASSFDRNTIYF.

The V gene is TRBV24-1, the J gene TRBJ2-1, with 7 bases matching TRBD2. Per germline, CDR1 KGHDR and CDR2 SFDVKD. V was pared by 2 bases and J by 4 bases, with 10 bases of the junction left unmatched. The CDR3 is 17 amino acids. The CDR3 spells CATSDSAAGETYNEQFF. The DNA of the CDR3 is TGTGCCACCAGTGATTCAGCGGCGGGAGAAACATACAATGAGCAGTTCTTC.

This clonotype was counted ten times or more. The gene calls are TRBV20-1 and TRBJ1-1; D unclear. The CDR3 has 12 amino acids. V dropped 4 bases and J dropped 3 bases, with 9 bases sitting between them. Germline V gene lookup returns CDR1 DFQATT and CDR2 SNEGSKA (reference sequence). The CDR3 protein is CSATRFHTEAFF. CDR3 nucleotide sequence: TGCAGTGCTACCCGTTTTCACACTGAAGCTTTCTTT.

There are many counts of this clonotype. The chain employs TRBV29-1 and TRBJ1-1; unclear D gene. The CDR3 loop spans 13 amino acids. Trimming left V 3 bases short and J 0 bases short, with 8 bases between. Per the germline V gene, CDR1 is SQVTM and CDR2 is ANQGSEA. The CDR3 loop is CSVDGHLNTEAFF. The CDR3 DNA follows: TGCAGCGTTGACGGTCATTTGAACACTGAAGCTTTCTTT.

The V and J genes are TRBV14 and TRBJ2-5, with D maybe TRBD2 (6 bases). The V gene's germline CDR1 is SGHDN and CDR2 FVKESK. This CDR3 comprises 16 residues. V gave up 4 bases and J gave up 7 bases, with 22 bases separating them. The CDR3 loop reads CASSPLGLAVGGTQYF. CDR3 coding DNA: TGTGCCAGCAGCCCCCTAGGATTGGCAGTCGGGGGGACCCAGTACTTC.

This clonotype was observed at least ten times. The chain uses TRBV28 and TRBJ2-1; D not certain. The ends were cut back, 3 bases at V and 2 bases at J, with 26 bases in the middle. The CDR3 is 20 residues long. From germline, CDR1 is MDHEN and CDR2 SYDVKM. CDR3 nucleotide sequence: TGTGCCAGCAGTTTTCCGACTCAAATGCCCCATCGGCTGACCTACAATGAGCAGTTCTTC. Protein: CASSFPTQMPHRLTYNEQFF.

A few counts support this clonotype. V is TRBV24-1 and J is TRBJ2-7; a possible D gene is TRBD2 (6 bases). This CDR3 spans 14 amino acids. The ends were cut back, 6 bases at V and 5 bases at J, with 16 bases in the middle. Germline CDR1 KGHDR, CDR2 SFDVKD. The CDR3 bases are TGTGCCACCAGTCCGGGGGATTGGGTTGACGAGCAGTACTTC. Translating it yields CATSPGDWVDEQYF.

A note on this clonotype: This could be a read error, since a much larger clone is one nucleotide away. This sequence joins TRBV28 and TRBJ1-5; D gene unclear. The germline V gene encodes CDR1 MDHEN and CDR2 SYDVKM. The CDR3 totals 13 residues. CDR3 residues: CASSLTDNHPQHF. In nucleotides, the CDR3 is TGTGCCAGCAGTCTGACCGATAATCATCCCCAGCATTTT.

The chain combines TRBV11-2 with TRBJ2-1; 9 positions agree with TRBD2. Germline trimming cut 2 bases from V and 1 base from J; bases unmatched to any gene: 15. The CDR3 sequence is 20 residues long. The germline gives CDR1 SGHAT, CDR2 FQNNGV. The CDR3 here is CASSLPTVVSGRGSYNEQFF. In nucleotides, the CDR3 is TGTGCCAGCAGCTTACCAACCGTCGTTAGCGGGAGAGGATCCTACAATGAGCAGTTCTTC. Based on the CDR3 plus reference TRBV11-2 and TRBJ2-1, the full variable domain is EAGVAQSPRYKIIEKRQSVAFWCNPISGHATLYWYQQILGQGPKLLIQFQNNGVVDDSQLPKDRFSAERLKGVDSTLKIQPAKLEDSAVYLCASSLPTVVSGRGSYNEQFFGPGTRLTVL.

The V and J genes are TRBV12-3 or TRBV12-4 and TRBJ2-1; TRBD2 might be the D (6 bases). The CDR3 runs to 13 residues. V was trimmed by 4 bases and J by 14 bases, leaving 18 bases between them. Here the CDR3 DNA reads TGTGCCAGCAGTTCATCCCGCGAGGGGAGGAAGTTCTTC. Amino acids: CASSSSREGRKFF.

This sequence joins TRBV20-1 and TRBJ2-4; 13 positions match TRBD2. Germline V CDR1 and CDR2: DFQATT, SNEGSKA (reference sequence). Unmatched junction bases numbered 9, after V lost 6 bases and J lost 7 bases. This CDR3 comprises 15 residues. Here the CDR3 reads CSAQTPTSGGNIQYF. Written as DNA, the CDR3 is TGCAGTGCGCAAACCCCGACTAGCGGGGGGAACATTCAGTACTTC.

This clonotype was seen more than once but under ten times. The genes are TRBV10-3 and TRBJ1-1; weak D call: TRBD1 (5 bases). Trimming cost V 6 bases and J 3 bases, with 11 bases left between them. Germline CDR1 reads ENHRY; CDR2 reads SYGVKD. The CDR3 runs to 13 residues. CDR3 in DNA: TGTGCCATCAGAATAGGGGTGGACACTGAAGCTTTCTTT. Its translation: CAIRIGVDTEAFF.

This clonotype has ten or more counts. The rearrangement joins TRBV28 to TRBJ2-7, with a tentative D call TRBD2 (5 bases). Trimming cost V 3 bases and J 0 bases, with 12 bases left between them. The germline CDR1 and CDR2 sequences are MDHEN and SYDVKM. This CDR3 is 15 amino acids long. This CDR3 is CASSLGVHSSYEQYF. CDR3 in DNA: TGTGCCAGCAGTTTGGGAGTACACAGCTCCTACGAGCAGTACTTC.